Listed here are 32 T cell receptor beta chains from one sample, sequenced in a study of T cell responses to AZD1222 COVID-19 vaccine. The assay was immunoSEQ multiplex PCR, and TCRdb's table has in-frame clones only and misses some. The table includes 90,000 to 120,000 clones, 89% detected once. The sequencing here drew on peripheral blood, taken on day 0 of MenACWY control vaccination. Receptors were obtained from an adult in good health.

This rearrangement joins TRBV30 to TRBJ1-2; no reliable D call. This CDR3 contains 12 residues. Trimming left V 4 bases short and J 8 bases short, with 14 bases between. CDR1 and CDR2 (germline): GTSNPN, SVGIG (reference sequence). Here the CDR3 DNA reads TGTGCCTGGACCCCTGGGGTGGGCGGCTACACCTTC. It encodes CAWTPGVGGYTF.

CDR3 coding DNA: TGTGCCAGTAGTATTAAGGGACAGATTTACAATGAGCAGTTCTTC. Amino acid sequence: CASSIKGQIYNEQFF. The chain combines TRBV19 with TRBJ2-1, with TRBD1 matching over 7 bases. This CDR3 comprises 15 residues. The germline CDR1 and CDR2 sequences are LNHDA and SQIVND (reference sequence). V was pared by 3 bases and J by 4 bases, with 6 bases of the junction left unmatched.

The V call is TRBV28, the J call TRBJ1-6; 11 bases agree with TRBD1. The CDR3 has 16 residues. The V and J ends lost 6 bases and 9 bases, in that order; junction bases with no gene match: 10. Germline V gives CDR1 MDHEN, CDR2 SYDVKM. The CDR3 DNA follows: TGTGCCAGCAGGGACCGGGGACAGGGGGGAGGTTCACCCCTCCACTTT. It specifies CASRDRGQGGGSPLHF.

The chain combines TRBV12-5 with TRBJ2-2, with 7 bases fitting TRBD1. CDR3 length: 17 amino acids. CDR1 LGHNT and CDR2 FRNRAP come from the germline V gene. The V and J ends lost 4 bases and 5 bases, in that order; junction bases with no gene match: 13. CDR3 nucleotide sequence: TGTGCTAGTGGTTCCCCGAGAACAGGGGCCACTACCGGGGAGCTGTTTTTT. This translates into CASGSPRTGATTGELFF.

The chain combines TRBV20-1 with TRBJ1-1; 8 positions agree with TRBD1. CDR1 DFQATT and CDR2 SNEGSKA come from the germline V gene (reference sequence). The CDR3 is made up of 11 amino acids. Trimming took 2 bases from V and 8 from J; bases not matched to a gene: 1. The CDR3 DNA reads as TGCAGTGCTAGAAGGGACAGGGAAGCTTTCTTT. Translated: CSARRDREAFF.

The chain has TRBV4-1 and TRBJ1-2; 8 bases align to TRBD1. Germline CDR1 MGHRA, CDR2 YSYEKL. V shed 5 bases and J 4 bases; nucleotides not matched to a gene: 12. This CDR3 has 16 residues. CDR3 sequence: CASSKGQELVGYGYTF. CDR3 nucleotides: TGCGCCAGCAGCAAGGGACAGGAGCTGGTAGGCTATGGCTACACCTTC.

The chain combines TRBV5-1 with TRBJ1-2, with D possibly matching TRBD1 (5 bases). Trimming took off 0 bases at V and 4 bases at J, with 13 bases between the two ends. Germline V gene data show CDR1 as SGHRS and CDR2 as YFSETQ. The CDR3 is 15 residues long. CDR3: CASSLAPGGTYGYTF. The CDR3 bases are TGCGCCAGCAGCTTGGCTCCGGGGGGGACCTATGGCTACACCTTC.

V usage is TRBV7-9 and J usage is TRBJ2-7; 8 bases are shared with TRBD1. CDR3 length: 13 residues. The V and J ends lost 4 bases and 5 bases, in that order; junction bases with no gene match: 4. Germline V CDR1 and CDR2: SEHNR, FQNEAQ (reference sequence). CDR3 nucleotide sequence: TGTGCCAGCAGCTCCCGACAGGGGAACGAGCAGTACTTC. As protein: CASSSRQGNEQYF.

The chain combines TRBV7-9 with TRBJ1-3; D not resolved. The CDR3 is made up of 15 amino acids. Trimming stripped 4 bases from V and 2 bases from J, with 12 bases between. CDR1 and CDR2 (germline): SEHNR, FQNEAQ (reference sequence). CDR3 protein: CASSYTGEPGNTIYF. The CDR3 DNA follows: TGTGCCAGCAGCTATACCGGTGAACCTGGAAACACCATATATTTT.

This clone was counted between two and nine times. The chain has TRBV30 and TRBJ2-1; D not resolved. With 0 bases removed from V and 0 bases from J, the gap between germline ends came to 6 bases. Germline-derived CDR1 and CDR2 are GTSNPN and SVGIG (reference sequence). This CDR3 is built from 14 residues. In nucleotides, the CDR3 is TGTGCCTGGAGTGTCCGATACTCCTACAATGAGCAGTTCTTC. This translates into CAWSVRYSYNEQFF.

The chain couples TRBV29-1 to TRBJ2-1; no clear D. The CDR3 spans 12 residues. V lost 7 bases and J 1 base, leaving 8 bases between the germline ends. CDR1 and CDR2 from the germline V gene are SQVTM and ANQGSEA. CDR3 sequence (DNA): TGCAGCGGGCAAAGATCCTACAATGAGCAGTTCTTC. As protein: CSGQRSYNEQFF.

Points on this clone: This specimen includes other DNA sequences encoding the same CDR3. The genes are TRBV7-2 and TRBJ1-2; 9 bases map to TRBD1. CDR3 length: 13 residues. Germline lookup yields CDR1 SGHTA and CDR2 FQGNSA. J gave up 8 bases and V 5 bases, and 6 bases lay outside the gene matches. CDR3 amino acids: CASSPGQGRGYTF. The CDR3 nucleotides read TGTGCCAGCAGCCCGGGACAGGGAAGGGGCTACACCTTC.

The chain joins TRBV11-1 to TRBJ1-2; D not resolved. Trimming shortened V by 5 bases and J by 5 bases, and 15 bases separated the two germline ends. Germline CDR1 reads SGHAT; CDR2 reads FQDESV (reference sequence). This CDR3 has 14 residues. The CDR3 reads CASSLTESFYGYTF. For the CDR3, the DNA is TGTGCCAGCAGCCTCACCGAGTCTTTTTATGGCTACACCTTC.

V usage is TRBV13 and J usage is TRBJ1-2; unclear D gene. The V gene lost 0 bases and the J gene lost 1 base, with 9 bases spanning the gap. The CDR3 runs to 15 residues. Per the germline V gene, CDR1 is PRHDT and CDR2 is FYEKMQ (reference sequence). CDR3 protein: CASSLGLRHNYGYTF. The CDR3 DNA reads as TGTGCCAGCAGCTTAGGCCTAAGGCATAACTATGGCTACACCTTC.

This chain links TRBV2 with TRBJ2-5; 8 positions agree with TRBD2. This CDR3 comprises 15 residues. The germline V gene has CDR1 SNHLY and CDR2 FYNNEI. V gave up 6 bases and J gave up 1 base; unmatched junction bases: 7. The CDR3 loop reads CASRPTAGVQETQYF. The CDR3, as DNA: TGTGCCAGCAGGCCCACAGCGGGGGTCCAAGAGACCCAGTACTTC. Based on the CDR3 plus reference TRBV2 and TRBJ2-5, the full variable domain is EPEVTQTPSHQVTQMGQEVILRCVPISNHLYFYWYRQILGQKVEFLVSFYNNEISEKSEIFDDQFSVERPDGSNFTLKIRSTKLEDSAMYFCASRPTAGVQETQYFGPGTRLLVL.

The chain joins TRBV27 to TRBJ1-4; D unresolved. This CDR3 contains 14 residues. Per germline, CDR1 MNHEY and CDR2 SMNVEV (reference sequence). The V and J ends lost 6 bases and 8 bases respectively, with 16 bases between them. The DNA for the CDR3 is TGTGCCAGCAGCTTCGGAGGTTGGAGAGAAAAACTGTTTTTT. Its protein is CASSFGGWREKLFF.

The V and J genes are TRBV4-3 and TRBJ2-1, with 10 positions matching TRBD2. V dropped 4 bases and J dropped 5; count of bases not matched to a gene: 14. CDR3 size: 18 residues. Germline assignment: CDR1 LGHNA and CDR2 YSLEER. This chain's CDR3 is CASSLSLGLAGAHNEQFF. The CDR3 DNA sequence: TGCGCCAGCAGCCTCTCCCTAGGGCTAGCGGGGGCCCACAATGAGCAGTTCTTC.

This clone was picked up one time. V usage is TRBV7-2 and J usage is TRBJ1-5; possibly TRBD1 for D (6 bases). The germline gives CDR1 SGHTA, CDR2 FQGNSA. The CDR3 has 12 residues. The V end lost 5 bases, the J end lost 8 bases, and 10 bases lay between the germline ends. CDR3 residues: CASSTQGKPQHF. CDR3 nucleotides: TGTGCCAGCAGCACACAGGGAAAGCCCCAGCATTTT. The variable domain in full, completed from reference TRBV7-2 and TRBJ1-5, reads GAGVSQSPSNKVTEKGKDVELRCDPISGHTALYWYRQSLGQGLEFLIYFQGNSAPDKSGLPSDRFSAERTGGSVSTLTIQRTQQEDSAVYLCASSTQGKPQHFGDGTRLSIL.

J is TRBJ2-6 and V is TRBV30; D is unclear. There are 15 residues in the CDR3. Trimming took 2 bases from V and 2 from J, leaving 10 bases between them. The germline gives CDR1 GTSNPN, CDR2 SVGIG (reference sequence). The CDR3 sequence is CAWSPETPGANVLTF. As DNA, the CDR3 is TGTGCCTGGAGTCCGGAAACACCTGGGGCCAACGTCCTGACTTTC.

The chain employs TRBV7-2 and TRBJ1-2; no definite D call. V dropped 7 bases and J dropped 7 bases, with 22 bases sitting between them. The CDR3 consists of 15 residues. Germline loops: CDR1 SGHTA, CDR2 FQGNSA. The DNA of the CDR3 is TGTGCCAGCAACTCTGCAGGAGGTGTAGGTGGTGGCTACACCTTC. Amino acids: CASNSAGGVGGGYTF.

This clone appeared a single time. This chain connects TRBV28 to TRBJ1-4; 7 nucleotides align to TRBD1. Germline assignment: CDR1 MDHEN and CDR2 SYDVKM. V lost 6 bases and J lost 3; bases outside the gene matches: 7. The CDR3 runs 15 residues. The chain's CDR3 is CASSQETGPNEKLFF. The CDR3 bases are TGTGCCAGCAGCCAAGAGACAGGGCCTAATGAAAAACTGTTTTTT. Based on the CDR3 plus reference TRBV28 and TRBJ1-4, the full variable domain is DVKVTQSSRYLVKRTGEKVFLECVQDMDHENMFWYRQDPGLGLRLIYFSYDVKMKEKGDIPEGYSVSREKKERFSLILESASTNQTSMYLCASSQETGPNEKLFFGSGTQLSVL.

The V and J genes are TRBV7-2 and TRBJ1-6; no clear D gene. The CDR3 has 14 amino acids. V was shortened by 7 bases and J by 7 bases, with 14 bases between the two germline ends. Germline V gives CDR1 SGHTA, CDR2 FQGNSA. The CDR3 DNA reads TGTGCCAGCAACCCCCACAGCGCGAATTCACCCCTCCACTTT. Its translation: CASNPHSANSPLHF.

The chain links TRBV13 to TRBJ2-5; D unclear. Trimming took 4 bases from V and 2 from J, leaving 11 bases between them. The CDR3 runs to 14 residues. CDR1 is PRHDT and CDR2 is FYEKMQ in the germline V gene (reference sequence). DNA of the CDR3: TGTGCCAGCAGCTCGTATAGCCTGCAAGAGACCCAGTACTTC. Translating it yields CASSSYSLQETQYF.

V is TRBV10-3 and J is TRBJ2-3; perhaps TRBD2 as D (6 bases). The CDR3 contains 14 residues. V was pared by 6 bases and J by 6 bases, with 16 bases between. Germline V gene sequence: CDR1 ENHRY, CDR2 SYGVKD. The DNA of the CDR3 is TGTGCCATCAGCGGGATCGGGGGAACGGATACGCAGTATTTT. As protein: CAISGIGGTDTQYF.

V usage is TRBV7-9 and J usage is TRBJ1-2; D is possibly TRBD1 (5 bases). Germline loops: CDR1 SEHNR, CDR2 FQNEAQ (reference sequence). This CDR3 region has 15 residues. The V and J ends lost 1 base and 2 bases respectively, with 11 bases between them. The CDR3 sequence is CASSLGSGGNYGYTF. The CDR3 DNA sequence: TGTGCCAGCAGCTTAGGGTCCGGGGGAAACTATGGCTACACCTTC.

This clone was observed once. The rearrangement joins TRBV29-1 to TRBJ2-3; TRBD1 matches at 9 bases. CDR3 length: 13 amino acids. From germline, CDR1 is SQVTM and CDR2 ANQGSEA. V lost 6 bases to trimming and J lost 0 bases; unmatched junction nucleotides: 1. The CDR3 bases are TGCAGCGTGGGGACAGGGAGCACAGATACGCAGTATTTT. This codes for CSVGTGSTDTQYF.

The CDR3 loop is CASSLLAGAYNEQFF. The CDR3, as DNA: TGTGCCAGCAGCCTACTAGCGGGGGCCTACAATGAGCAGTTCTTC. The rearrangement links TRBV7-9 to TRBJ2-1; TRBD2 matches at 11 bases. Germline assignment: CDR1 SEHNR and CDR2 FQNEAQ (reference sequence). The CDR3 extends over 15 amino acids. V shed 5 bases and J 2 bases; nucleotides not matched to a gene: 2. Looking up the rest from reference TRBV7-9 and TRBJ2-1 gives the full variable domain: DTGVSQNPRHKITKRGQNVTFRCDPISEHNRLYWYRQTLGQGPEFLTYFQNEAQLEKSRLLSDRFSAERPKGSFSTLEIQRTEQGDSAMYLCASSLLAGAYNEQFFGPGTRLTVL.

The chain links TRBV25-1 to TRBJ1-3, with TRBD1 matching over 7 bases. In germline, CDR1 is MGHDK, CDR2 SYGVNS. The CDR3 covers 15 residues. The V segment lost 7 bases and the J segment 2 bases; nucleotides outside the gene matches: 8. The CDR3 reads CASMDEGGTGNTIYF. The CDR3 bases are TGTGCCAGCATGGATGAAGGGGGCACTGGAAACACCATATATTTT. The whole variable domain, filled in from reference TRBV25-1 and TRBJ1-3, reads EADIYQTPRYLVIGTGKKITLECSQTMGHDKMYWYQQDPGMELHLIHYSYGVNSTEKGDLSSESTVSRIRTEHFPLTLESARPSHTSQYLCASMDEGGTGNTIYFGEGSWLTVV.

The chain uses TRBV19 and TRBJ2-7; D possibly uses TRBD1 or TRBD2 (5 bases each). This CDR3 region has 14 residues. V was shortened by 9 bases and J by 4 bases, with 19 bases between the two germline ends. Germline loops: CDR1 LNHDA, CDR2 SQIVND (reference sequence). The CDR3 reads CASSLAGRAYEQYF. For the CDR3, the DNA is TGTGCCAGCTCTCTGGCAGGGAGAGCTTACGAGCAGTACTTC.

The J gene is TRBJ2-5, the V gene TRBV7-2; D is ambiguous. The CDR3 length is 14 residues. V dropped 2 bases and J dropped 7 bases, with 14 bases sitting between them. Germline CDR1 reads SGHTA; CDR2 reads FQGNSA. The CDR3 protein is CASSLSRASSTQYF. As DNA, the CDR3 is TGTGCCAGCAGCTTATCTAGGGCATCCTCGACCCAGTACTTC.

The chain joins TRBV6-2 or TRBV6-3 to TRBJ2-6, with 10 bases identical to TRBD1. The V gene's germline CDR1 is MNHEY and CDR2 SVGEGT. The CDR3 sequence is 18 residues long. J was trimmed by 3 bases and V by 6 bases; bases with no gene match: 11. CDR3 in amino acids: CASSTLGTGVLGANVLTF. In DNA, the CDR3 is TGTGCCAGCAGCACCCTTGGGACAGGGGTTCTTGGGGCCAACGTCCTGACTTTC.

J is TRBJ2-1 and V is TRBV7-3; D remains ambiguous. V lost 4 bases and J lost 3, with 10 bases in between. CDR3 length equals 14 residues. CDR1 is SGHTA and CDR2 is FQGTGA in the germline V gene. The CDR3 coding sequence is TGTGCCAGCAGCTCCCCTAGGGACTACAATGAGCAGTTCTTC. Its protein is CASSSPRDYNEQFF.